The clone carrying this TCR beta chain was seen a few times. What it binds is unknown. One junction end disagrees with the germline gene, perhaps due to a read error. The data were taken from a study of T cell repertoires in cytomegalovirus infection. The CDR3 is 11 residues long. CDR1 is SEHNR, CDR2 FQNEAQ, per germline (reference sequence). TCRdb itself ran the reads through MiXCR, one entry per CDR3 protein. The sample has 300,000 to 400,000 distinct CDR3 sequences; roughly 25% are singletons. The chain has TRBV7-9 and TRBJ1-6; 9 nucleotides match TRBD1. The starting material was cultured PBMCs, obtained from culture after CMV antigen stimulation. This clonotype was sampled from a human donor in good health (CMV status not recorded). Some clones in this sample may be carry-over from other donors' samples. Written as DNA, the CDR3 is TGTGCCAGCAGCTCGGACAGGGGCTTAGTATTT. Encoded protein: CASSSDRGLVF.